The table lists the clone carrying this T cell receptor beta chain with many counts. Its cognate antigen is unknown. One entry per CDR3 protein results from TCRdb running MiXCR on the 5' RACE reads. The sample consists of around 80,000 distinct CDR3 sequences, 10% of them appearing once. The data stem from a study of neurological immune-mediated disorders. Study-level points and caveats: HTLV-1-associated myelopathy ranked highest for TCR clonal expansion and multiple sclerosis lowest, beneath healthy controls.

Germline CDR1 SGHAT, CDR2 FQNNGV. The CDR3 runs to 16 residues. The junction had 9 bases not matched to a gene; V was cut back by 7 bases and J by 1 base. The rearrangement links TRBV11-2 to TRBJ2-2; 7 bases fit TRBD1. Source material: PBMCs. This TCR was sampled from a man between 35 and 55 years old in good health. CDR3 sequence reads: CASTPIRGKNTGELFF. CDR3 in DNA: TGTGCCAGCACCCCCATCAGGGGGAAGAACACCGGGGAGCTGTTTTTT.